Given below is one T cell receptor beta chain in context. This clonotype was recorded a few times. Its target antigen remains unknown. No per-base quality is available; no much larger clone lies one base away. The data are from a study of T-cell reconstitution after alpha-beta-depleted transplantation in children (dated by TCRdb to 2016 to 2018). At the level of the whole study: T-cell immune reconstitution after TCRalphabeta/CD19-depleted allogeneic hematopoietic cell transplantation in children was quantitatively tracked in the study by means of TCR repertoire profiling. Results the study describes overall, beyond this receptor: Over the following months the frequencies of hyperexpanded clones went down, and after one year T-cell counts and TCRbeta diversity were mostly credited to newly produced T cells. In some patients, high TCRbeta diversity at day 60 was attributed to recipient T cells and intrathymic progenitors that had survived conditioning. The apparently early alphabetaT-cell count recovery about two months after transplant was reportedly dependent on only several hundred rapidly expanded clones derived from non-depleted graft cells.

Receptor libraries were prepared by PCR. Sequenced using an Illumina HiSeq 2500. TCR library preparation used molecular barcoding, with unique molecular identifiers applied to normalize quantification of the TCRbeta repertoire. TCRdb ran its own pipeline on the public reads, namely fastp trimming at Q25 and MiXCR clone calling, and kept in-frame beta chains. Rows matching on CDR3 protein sequence are summarized as one entry with the most common DNA and genes. The sample data list about 610,000 distinct CDR3 sequences, and 25% to 30% of these were observed just once. The top ten clones comprise approximately 39% of the sample. The sample's treatment or condition, from its label and the paper: allogeneic hematopoietic cell transplantation with graft depleted of TCRalphabeta T cells and CD19 B cells. The children who served as transplant recipients had been given grafts of TCRalphabeta/CD19-depleted allogeneic hematopoietic cells.

The sequence derives from a boy younger than two with Wiskott-Aldrich syndrome, due to receive a stem cell transplant. The sample in question was PBMCs, obtained before TCRalphabeta/CD19-depleted stem cell transplant.

The sequenced DNA: TGTGCCAGCAGTCGAACAGGTTTCACAGATACGCAGTATTTT. Its protein reads: CASSRTGFTDTQYF. The chain couples TRBV9 to TRBJ2-3; the D gene is possibly TRBD1, with 5 bases matching. The germline V gene sets CDR1 to SGDLS and CDR2 to YYNGEE. At the junction V is shortened by 5 bases and J by 2 bases, with 12 bases in between. Inclusive of the bounding cysteine and phenylalanine, the CDR3 is 14 residues long. The retained sequence is limited to the CDR3, 42 bases, with the frame set at the first base.